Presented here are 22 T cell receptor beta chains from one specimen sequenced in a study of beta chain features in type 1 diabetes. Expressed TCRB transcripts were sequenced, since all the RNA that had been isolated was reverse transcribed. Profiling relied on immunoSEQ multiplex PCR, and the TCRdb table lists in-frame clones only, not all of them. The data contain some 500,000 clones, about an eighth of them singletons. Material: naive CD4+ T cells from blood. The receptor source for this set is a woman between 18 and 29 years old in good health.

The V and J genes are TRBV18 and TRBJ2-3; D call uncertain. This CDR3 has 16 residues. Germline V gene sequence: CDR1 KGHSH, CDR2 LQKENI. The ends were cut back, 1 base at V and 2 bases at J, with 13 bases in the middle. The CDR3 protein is CASSPQATPTTDTQYF. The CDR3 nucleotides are TGTGCCAGCTCACCACAGGCTACCCCAACCACAGATACGCAGTATTTT.

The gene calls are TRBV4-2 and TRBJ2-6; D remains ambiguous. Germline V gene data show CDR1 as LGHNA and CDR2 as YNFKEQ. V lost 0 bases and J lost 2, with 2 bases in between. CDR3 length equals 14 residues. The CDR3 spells CASSQDPGANVLTF. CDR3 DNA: TGTGCCAGCAGCCAAGATCCTGGGGCCAACGTCCTGACTTTC.

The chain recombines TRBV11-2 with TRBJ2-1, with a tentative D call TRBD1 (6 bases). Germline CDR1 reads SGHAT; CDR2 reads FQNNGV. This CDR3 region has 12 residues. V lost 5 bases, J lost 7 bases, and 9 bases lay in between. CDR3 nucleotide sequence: TGTGCCAGCAGCATTAGGGGGAATGAGCAGTTCTTC. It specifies CASSIRGNEQFF.

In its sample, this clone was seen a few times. In nucleotides, the CDR3 is TGTGCCACCAGCAGAGGGGACAGTGGCTATGGCTACACCTTC. The encoded protein is CATSRGDSGYGYTF. V usage is TRBV15 and J usage is TRBJ1-2; 7 nucleotides align to TRBD1. The CDR3 sequence is 14 residues long. Germline assignment: CDR1 LNHNV and CDR2 YYDKDF (reference sequence). V trimming: 1 base; J trimming: 4 bases; junction bases outside the gene matches: 3. Full variable domain (rest looked up from reference TRBV15 and TRBJ1-2): DAMVIQNPRYQVTQFGKPVTLSCSQTLNHNVMYWYQQKSSQAPKLLFHYYDKDFNNEADTPDNFQSRRPNTSFCFLDIRSPGLGDTAMYLCATSRGDSGYGYTFGSGTRLTVV.

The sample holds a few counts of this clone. CDR3 coding DNA: TGCAGCGTTGACGGACCACAGGGAGGTGGCTACACCTTC. Protein product: CSVDGPQGGGYTF. The rearrangement joins TRBV29-1 to TRBJ1-2; tentatively, D is TRBD1 (6 bases). Trimming cost V 3 bases and J 7 bases, with 15 bases left between them. From germline, CDR1 is SQVTM and CDR2 ANQGSEA. This CDR3 spans 13 amino acids.

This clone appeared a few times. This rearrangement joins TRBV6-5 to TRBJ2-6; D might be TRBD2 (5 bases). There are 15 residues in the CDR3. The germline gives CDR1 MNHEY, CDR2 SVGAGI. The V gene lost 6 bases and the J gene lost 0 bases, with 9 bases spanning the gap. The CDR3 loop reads CASREVRSGANVLTF. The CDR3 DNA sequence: TGTGCCAGCAGGGAGGTTCGCTCTGGGGCCAACGTCCTGACTTTC.

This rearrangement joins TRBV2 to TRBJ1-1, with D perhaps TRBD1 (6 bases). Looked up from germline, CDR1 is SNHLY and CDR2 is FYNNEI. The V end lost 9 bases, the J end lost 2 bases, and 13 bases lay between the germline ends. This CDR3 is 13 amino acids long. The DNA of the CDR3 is TGTGCCAGTTCAGGGGAAGTCAACACTGAAGCTTTCTTT. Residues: CASSGEVNTEAFF.

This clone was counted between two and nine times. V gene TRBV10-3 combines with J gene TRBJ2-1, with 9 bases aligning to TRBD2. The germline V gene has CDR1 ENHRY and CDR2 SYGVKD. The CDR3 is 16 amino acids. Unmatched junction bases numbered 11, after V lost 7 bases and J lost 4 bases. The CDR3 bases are TGTGCCATCAACGAGGGCCTAGCGGGGTCTTACAATGAGCAGTTCTTC. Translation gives CAINEGLAGSYNEQFF.

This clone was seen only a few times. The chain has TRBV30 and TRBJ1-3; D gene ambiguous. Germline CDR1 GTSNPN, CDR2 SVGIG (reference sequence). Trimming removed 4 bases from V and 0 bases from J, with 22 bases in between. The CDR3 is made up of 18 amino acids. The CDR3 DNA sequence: TGTGCCTGGACGGGGAAATACCAACTTATTCACTCTGGAAACACCATATATTTT. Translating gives CAWTGKYQLIHSGNTIYF.

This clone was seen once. The CDR3 loop is CASSLKHTRDALETQYF. The CDR3 DNA is TGTGCCAGCAGCTTAAAACATACGAGAGACGCTTTAGAGACCCAGTACTTC. The chain uses TRBV7-9 and TRBJ2-5; D remains ambiguous. CDR3 length: 17 residues. Germline V lookup: CDR1 SEHNR, CDR2 FQNEAQ (reference sequence). The germline V and J ends were trimmed by 2 bases and 4 bases, with 20 bases remaining between them.

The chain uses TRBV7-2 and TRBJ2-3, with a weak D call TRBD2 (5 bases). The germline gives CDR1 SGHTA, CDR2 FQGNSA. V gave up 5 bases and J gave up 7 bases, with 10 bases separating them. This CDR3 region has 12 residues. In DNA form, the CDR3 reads TGTGCCAGCAGCCTGGCCGGGAATACGCAGTATTTT. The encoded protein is CASSLAGNTQYF.

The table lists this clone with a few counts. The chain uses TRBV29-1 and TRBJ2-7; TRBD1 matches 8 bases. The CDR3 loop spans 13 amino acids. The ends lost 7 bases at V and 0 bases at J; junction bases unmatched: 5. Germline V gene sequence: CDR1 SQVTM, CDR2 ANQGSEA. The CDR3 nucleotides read TGCAGCGCCCGGACAGGGTTCTCCTACGAGCAGTACTTC. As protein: CSARTGFSYEQYF.

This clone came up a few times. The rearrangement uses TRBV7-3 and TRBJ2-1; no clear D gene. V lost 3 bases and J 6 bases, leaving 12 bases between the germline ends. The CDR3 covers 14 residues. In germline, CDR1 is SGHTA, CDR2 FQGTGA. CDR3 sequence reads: CASSFTNTGNEQFF. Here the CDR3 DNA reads TGTGCCAGCAGCTTTACGAACACGGGCAATGAGCAGTTCTTC.

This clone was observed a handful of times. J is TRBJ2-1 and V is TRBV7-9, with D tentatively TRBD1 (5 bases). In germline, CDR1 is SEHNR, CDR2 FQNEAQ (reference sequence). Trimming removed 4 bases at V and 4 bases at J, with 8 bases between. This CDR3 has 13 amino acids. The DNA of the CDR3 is TGTGCCAGCAGCTCGCGGACATACAATGAGCAGTTCTTC. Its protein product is CASSSRTYNEQFF. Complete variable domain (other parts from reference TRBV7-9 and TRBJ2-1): DTGVSQNPRHKITKRGQNVTFRCDPISEHNRLYWYRQTLGQGPEFLTYFQNEAQLEKSRLLSDRFSAERPKGSFSTLEIQRTEQGDSAMYLCASSSRTYNEQFFGPGTRLTVL.

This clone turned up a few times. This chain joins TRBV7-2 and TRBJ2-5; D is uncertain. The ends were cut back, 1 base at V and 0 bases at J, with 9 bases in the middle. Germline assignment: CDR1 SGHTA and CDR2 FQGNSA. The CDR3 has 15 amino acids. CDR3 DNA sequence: TGTGCCAGCAGCTTAGGCGTCGCCTACCAAGAGACCCAGTACTTC. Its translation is CASSLGVAYQETQYF.

This CDR3 reads CASSPTGGSGYGYTF. The CDR3 DNA is TGTGCCAGCTCACCGACAGGGGGATCGGGCTATGGCTACACCTTC. The chain joins TRBV18 to TRBJ1-2; 9 nucleotides line up with TRBD1. V lost 3 bases and J lost 4; bases outside the gene matches: 6. CDR3 length: 15 residues. Germline CDR1 and CDR2: KGHSH and LQKENI. The whole variable domain, filled in from reference TRBV18 and TRBJ1-2, reads NAGVMQNPRHLVRRRGQEARLRCSPMKGHSHVYWYRQLPEEGLKFMVYLQKENIIDESGMPKERFSAEFPKEGPSILRIQQVVRGDSAAYFCASSPTGGSGYGYTFGSGTRLTVV.

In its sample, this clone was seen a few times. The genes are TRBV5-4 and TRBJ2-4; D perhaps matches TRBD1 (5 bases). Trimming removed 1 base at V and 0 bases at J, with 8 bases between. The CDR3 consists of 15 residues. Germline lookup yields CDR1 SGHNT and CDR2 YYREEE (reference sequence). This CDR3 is CASSLKGIAKNIQYF. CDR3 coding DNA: TGTGCCAGCAGCTTGAAGGGGATAGCCAAAAACATTCAGTACTTC.

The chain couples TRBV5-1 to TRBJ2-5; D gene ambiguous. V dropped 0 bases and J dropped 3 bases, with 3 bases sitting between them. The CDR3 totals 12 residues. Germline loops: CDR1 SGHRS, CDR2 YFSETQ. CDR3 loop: CASSLVKETQYF. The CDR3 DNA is TGCGCCAGCAGCTTGGTCAAAGAGACCCAGTACTTC.

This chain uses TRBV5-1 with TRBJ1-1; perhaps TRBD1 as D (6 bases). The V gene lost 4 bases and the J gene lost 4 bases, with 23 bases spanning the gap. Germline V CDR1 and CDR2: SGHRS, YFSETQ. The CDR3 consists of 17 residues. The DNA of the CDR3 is TGCGCCAGCAGCCCGTCCCGGGACACCCCAGCGGGCACTGAAGCTTTCTTT. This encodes CASSPSRDTPAGTEAFF.

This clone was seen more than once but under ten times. CDR3 coding DNA: TGTGCCATCACTAATTCACCCCTCCACTTT. Protein sequence: CAITNSPLHF. The chain combines TRBV6-4 with TRBJ1-6, with D unresolved. CDR3 length: 10 residues. Trimming removed 10 bases at V and 6 bases at J, with 4 bases between. CDR1 and CDR2 from the germline V gene are MRHNA and SNTAGT.

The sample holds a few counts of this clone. CDR3 sequence: CASSLVVSLYNEQFF. In DNA, the CDR3 is TGCGCCAGCAGCTTGGTGGTAAGTCTCTACAATGAGCAGTTCTTC. This chain links TRBV5-1 with TRBJ2-1; the D is unclear. From germline, CDR1 is SGHRS and CDR2 YFSETQ. V was trimmed by 0 bases and J by 3 bases, leaving 10 bases between them. The CDR3 consists of 15 residues.

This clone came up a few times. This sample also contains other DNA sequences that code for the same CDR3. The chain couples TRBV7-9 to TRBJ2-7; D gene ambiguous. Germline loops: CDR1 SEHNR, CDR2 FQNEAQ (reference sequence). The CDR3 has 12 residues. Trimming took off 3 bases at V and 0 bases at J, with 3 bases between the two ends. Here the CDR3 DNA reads TGTGCCAGCAGCTTGAGCTCCTACGAGCAGTACGTC. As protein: CASSLSSYEQYV.